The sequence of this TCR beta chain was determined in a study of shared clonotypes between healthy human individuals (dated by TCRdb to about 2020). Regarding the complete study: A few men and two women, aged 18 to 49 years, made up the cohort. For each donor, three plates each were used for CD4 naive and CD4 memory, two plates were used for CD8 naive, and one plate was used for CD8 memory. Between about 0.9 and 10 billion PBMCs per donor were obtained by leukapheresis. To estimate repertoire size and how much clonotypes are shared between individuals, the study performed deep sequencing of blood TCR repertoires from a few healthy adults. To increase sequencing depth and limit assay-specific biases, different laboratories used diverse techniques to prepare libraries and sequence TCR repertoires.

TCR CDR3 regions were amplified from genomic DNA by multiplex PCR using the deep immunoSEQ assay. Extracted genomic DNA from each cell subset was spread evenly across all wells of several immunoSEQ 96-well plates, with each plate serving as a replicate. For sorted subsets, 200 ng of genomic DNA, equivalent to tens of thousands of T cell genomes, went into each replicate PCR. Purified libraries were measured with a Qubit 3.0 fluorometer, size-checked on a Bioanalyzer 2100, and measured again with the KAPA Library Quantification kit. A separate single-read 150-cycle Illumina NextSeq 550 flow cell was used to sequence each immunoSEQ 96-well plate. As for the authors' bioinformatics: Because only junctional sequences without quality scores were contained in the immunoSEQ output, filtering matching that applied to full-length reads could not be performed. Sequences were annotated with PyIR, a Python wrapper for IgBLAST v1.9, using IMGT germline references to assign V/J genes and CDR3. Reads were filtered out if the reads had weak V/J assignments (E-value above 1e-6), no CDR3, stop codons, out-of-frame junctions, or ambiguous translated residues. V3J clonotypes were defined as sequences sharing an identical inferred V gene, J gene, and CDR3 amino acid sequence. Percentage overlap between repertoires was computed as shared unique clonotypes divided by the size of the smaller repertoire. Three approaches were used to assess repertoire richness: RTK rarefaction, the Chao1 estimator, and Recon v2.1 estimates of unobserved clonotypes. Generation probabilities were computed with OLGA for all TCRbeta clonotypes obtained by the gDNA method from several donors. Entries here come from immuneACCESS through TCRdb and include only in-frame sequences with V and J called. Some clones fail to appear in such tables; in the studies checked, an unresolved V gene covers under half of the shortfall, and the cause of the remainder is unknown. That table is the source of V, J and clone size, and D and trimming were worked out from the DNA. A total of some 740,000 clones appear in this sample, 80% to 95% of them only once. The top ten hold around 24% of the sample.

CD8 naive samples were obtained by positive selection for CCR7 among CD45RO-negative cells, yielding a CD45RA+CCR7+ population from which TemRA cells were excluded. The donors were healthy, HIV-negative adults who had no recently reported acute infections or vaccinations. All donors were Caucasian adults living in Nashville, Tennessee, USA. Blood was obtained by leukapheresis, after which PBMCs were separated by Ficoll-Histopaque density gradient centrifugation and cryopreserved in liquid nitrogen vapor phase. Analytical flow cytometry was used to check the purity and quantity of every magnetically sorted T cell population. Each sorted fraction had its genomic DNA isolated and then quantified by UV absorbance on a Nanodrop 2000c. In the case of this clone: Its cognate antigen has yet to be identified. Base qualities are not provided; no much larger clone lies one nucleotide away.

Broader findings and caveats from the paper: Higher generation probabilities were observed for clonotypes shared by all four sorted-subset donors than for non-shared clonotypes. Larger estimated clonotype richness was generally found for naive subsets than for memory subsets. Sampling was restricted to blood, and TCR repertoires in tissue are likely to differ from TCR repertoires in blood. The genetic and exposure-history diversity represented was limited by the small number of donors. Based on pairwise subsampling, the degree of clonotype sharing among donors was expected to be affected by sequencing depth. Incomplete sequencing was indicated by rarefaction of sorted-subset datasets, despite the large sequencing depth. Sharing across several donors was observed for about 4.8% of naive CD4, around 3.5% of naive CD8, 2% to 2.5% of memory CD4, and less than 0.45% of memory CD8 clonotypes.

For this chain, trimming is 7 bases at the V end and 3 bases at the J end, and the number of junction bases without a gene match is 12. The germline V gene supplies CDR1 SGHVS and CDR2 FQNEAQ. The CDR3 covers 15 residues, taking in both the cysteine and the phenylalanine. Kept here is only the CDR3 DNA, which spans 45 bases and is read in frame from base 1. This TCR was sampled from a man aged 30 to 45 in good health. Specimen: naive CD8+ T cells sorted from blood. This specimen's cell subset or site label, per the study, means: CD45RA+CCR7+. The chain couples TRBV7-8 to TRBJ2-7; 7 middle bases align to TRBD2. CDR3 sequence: CASIPWASGRYEQYF. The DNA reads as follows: TGTGCCAGCATCCCGTGGGCTAGCGGCCGCTACGAGCAGTACTTC.